The subject of this entry is one T cell receptor (beta chain). TCRdb re-analysed the 5' RACE reads in MiXCR, keeping a single row per CDR3 protein. The profile shows 45,000 to 75,000 distinct CDR3 sequences, 10% to 15% of them singletons. The source of the sample is a study of early T cells in non-severe SARS-CoV-2 infection. Germline V lookup: CDR1 KGHDR, CDR2 SFDVKD. V was pared by 4 bases and J by 7 bases, with 10 bases between. The CDR3 runs to 13 residues. The rearrangement joins TRBV24-1 to TRBJ2-1, with D possibly matching TRBD1 (5 bases). The receptor was isolated from an adult who was a healthcare worker with PCR-confirmed SARS-CoV-2 infection or an uninfected control (not recorded which). The sequenced sample consisted of whole blood. The CDR3 DNA reads TGTGCCACCAGTGACATCGCAGGGAATGAGCAGTTCTTC. Amino acids: CATSDIAGNEQFF.